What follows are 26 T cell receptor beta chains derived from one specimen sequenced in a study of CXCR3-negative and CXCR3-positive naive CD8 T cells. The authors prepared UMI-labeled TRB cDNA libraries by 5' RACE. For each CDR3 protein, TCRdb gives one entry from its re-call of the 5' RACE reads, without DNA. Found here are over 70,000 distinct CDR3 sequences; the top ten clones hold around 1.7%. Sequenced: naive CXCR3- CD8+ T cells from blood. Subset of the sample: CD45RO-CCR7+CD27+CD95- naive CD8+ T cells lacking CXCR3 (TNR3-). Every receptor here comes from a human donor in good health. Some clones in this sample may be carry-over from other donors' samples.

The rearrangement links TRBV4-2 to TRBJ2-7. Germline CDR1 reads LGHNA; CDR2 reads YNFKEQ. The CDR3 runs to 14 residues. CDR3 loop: CASSQDPDLYEQYF.

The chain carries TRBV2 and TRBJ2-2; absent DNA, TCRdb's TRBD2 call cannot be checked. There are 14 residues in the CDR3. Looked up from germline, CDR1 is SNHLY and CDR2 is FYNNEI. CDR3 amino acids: CASSLGGAAGELFF.

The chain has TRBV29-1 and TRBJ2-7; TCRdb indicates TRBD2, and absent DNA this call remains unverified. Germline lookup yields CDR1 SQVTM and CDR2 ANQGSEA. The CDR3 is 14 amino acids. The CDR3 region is CSVVEGKSSYEQYF.

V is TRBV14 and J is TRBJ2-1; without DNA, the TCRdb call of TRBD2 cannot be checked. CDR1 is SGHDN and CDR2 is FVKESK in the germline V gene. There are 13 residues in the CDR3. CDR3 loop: CASSPSGSNEQFF.

CDR3 amino acids: CSVAEGYGTGETQYF. This chain joins TRBV29-1 and TRBJ2-5; the TCRdb D gene call, TRBD1, has no DNA to confirm it. The germline gives CDR1 SQVTM, CDR2 ANQGSEA. The CDR3 extends over 15 amino acids. The variable domain in full, completed from reference TRBV29-1 and TRBJ2-5, reads SAVISQKPSRDICQRGTSLTIQCQVDSQVTMMFWYRQQPGQSLTLIATANQGSEATYESGFVIDKFPISRPNLTFSTLTVSNMSPEDSSIYLCSVAEGYGTGETQYFGPGTRLLVL.

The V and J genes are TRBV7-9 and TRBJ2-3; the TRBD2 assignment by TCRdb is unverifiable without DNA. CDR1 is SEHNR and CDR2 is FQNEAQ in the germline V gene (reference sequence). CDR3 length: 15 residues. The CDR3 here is CASRQTSANTDTQYF.

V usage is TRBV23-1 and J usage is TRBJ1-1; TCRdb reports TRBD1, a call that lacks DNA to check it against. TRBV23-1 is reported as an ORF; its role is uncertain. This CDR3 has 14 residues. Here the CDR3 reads CASSSFPGQGLAFF.

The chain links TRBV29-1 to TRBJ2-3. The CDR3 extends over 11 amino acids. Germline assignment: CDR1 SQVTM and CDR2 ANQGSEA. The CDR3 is CSVPEQSTQYF.

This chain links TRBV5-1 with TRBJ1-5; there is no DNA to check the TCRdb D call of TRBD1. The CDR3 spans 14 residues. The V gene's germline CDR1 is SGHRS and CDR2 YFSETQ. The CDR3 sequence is CASSRGGGGQPQHF.

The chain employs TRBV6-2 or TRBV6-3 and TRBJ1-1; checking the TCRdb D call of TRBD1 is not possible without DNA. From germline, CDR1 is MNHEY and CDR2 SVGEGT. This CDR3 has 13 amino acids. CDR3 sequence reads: CASTGGWNTEAFF.

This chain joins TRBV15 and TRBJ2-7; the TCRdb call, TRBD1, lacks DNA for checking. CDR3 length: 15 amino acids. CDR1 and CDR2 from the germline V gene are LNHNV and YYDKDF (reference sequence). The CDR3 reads CATSRDHQGPNEQYF.

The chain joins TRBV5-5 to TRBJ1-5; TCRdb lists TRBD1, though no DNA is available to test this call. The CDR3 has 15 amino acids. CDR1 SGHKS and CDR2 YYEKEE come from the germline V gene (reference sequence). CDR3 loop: CASSPTRGRNQPQHF. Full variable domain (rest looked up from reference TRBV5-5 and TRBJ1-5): DAGVTQSPTHLIKTRGQQVTLRCSPISGHKSVSWYQQVLGQGPQFIFQYYEKEERGRGNFPDRFSARQFPNYSSELNVNALLLGDSALYLCASSPTRGRNQPQHFGDGTRLSIL.

CDR3 sequence reads: CASSSYRTGTYEQYF. The chain couples TRBV25-1 to TRBJ2-7; without DNA, the TCRdb call of TRBD1 cannot be checked. This CDR3 is 15 amino acids long. CDR1 is MGHDK and CDR2 is SYGVNS in the germline V gene.

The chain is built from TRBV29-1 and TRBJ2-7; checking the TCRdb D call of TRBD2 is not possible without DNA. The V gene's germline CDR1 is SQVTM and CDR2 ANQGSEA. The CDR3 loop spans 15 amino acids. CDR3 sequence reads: CSVESGRGPSFEQYF.

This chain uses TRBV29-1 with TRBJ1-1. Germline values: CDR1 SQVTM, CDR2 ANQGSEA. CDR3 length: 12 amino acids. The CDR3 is CSAEGRVDEAFF.

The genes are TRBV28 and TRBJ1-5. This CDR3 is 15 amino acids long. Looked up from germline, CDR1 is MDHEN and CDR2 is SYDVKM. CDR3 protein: CASSYSEDSNQPQHF. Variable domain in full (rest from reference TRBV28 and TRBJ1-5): DVKVTQSSRYLVKRTGEKVFLECVQDMDHENMFWYRQDPGLGLRLIYFSYDVKMKEKGDIPEGYSVSREKKERFSLILESASTNQTSMYLCASSYSEDSNQPQHFGDGTRLSIL.

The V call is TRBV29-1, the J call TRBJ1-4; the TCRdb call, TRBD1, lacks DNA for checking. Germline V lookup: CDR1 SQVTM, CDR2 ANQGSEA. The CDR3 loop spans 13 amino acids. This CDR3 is CSVRGGTGGKLFF. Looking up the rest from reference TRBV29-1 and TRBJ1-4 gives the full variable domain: SAVISQKPSRDICQRGTSLTIQCQVDSQVTMMFWYRQQPGQSLTLIATANQGSEATYESGFVIDKFPISRPNLTFSTLTVSNMSPEDSSIYLCSVRGGTGGKLFFGSGTQLSVL.

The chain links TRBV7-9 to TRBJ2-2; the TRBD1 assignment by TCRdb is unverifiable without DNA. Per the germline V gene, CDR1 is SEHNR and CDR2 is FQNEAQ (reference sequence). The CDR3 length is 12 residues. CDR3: CASTPNTGELFF.

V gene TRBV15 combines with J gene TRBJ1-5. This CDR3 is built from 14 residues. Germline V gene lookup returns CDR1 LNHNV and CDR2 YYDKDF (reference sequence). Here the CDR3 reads CATSREAGLQPQHF.

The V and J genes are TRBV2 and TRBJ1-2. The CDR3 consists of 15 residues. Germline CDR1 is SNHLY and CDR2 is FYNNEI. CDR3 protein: CASRPESGANYGYTF.

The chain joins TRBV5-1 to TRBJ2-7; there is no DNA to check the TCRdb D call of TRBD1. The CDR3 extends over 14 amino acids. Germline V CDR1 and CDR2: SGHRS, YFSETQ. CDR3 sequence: CASSGGQGGYEQYF.

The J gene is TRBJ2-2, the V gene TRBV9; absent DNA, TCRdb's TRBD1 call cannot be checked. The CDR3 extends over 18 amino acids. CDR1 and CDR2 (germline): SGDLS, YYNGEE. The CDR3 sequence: CASSGGLDRPANTGELFF.

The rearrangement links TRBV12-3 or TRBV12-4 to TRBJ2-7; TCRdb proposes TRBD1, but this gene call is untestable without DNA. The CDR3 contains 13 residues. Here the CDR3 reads CASSQGQSYEQYF.

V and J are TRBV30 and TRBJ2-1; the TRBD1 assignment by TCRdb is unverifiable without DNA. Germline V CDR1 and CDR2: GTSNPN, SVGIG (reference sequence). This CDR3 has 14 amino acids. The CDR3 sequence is CAWSDGTGANEQFF. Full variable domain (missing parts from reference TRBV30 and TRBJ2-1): SQTIHQWPATLVQPVGSPLSLECTVEGTSNPNLYWYRQAAGRGLQLLFYSVGIGQISSEVPQNLSASRPQDRQFILSSKKLLLSDSGFYLCAWSDGTGANEQFFGPGTRLTVL.

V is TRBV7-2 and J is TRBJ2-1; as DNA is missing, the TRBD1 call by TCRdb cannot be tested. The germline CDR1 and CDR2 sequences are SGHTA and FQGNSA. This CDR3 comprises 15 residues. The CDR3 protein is CASSFRAYGYNEQFF. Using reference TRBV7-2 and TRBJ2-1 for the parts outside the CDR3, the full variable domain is GAGVSQSPSNKVTEKGKDVELRCDPISGHTALYWYRQSLGQGLEFLIYFQGNSAPDKSGLPSDRFSAERTGGSVSTLTIQRTQQEDSAVYLCASSFRAYGYNEQFFGPGTRLTVL.

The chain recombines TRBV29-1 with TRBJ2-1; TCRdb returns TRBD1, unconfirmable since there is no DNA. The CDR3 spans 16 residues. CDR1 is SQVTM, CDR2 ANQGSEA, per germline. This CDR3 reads CSVEDLRKSGDNEQFF.